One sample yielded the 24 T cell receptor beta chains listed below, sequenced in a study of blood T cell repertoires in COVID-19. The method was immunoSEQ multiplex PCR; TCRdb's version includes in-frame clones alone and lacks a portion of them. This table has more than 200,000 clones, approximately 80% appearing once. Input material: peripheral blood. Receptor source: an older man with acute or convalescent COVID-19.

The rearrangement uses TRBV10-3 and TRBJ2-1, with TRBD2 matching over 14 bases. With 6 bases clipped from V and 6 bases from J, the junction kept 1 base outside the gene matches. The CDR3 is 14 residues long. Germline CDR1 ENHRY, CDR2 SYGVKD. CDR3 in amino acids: CAIRGLAGANEQFF. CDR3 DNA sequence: TGTGCCATCAGGGGACTAGCGGGGGCCAATGAGCAGTTCTTC.

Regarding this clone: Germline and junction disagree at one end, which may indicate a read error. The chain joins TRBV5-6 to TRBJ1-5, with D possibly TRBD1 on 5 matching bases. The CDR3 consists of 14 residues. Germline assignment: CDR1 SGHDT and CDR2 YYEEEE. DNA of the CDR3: TGTGCCAGCAGCTCAACAGGTAGCTATCAGCCCCAGCATTTT. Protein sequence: CASSSTGSYQPQHF.

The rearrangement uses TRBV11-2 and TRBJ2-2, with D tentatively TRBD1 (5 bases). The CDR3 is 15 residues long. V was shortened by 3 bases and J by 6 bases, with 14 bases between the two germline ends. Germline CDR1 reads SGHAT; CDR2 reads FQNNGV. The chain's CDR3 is CASSLDTGVPGELFF. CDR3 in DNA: TGTGCCAGCAGCTTGGATACAGGAGTCCCCGGGGAGCTGTTTTTT.

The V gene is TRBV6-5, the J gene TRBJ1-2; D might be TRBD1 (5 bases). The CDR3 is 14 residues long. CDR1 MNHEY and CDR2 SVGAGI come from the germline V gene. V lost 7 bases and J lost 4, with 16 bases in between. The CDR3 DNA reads TGTGCCAGCACCCCCGGGGGGTCAAGCTATGGCTACACCTTC. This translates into CASTPGGSSYGYTF.

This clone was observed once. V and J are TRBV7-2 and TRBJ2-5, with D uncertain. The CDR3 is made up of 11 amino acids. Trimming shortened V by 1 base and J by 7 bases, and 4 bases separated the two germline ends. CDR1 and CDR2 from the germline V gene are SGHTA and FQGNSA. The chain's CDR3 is CASSLGPTQYF. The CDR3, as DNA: TGTGCCAGCAGCTTAGGGCCGACCCAGTACTTC.

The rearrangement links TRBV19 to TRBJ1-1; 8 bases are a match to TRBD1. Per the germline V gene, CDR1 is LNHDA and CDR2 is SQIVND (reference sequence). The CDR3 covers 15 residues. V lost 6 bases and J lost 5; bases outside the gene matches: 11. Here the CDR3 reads CASSPNDRGKTEAFF. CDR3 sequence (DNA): TGTGCCAGTAGCCCTAACGACAGGGGCAAGACTGAAGCTTTCTTT.

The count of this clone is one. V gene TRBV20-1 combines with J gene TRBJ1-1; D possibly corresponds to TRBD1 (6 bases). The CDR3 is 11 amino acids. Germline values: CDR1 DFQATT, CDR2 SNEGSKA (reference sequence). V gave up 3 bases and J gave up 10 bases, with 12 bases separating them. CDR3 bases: TGCAGTGCTAGCAGGGGAAAAGGAGCTTTCTTT. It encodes CSASRGKGAFF.

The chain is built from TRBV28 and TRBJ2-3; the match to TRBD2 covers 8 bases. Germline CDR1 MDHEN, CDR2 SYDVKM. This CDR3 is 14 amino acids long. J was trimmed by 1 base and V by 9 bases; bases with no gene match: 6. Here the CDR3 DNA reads TGTGCCAGTCTGGCGGGAGGCCGCACAGATACGCAGTATTTT. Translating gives CASLAGGRTDTQYF.

As DNA, the CDR3 is TGCGCCAGCAGCTTGGACCCGGGACTAGCTGCAGATACGCAGTATTTT. Amino acid sequence: CASSLDPGLAADTQYF. This sequence joins TRBV5-1 and TRBJ2-3; the match to TRBD2 covers 9 bases. Germline-derived CDR1 and CDR2 are SGHRS and YFSETQ. The CDR3 loop spans 16 amino acids. The junction had 6 bases not matched to a gene; V was cut back by 0 bases and J by 4 bases. Combining the CDR3 with reference TRBV5-1 and TRBJ2-3 gives the whole variable domain KAGVTQTPRYLIKTRGQQVTLSCSPISGHRSVSWYQQTPGQGLQFLFEYFSETQRNKGNFPGRFSGRQFSNSRSEMNVSTLELGDSALYLCASSLDPGLAADTQYFGPGTRLTVL.

CDR3 protein: CASTPWSVDYGYTF. In DNA, the CDR3 is TGTGCCAGCACGCCCTGGTCCGTAGACTATGGCTACACCTTC. V usage is TRBV28 and J usage is TRBJ1-2; D unclear. V dropped 7 bases and J dropped 3 bases, with 15 bases sitting between them. The CDR3 length is 14 residues. Germline CDR1 and CDR2: MDHEN and SYDVKM.

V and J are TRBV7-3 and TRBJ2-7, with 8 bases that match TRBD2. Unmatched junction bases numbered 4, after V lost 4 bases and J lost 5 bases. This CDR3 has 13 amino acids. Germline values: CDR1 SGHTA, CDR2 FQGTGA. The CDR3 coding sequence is TGTGCCAGCAGCTCGGGACTAGTTGACGAGCAGTACTTC. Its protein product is CASSSGLVDEQYF.

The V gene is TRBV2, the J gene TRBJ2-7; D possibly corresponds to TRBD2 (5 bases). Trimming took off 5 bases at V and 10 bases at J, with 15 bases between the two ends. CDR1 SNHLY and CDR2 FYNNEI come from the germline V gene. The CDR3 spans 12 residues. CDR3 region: CASSSGNNVQYF. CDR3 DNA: TGTGCCAGCAGTTCGGGAAATAACGTACAGTACTTC.

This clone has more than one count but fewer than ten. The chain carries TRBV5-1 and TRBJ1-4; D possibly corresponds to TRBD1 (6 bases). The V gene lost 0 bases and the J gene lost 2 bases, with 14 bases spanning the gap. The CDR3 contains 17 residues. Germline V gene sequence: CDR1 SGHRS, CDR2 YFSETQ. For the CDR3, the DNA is TGCGCCAGCAGCTTGGGGCGGGGGGCGCAGACTAATGAAAAACTGTTTTTT. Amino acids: CASSLGRGAQTNEKLFF.

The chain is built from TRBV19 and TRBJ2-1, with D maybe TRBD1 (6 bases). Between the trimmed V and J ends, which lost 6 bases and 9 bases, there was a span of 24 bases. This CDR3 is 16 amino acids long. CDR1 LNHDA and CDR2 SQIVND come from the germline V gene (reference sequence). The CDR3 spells CASSMGIIAGDSEQFF. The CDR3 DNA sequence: TGTGCCAGTAGCATGGGGATTATCGCAGGGGATAGTGAGCAGTTCTTC.

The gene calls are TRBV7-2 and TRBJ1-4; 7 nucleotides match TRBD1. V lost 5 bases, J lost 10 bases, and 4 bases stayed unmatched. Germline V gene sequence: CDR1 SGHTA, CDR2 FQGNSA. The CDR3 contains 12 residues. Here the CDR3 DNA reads TGTGCCAGCAGCCCCCACAGGGGAAAACTGTTTTTT. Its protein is CASSPHRGKLFF.

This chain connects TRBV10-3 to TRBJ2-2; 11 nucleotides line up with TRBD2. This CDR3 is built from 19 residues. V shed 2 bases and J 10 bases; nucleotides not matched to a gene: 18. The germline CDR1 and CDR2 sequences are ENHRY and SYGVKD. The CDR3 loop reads CAISEMVAGGLSSAEELFF. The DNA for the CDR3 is TGTGCCATCAGTGAGATGGTAGCGGGAGGGCTGTCGTCGGCCGAGGAGCTGTTTTTT.

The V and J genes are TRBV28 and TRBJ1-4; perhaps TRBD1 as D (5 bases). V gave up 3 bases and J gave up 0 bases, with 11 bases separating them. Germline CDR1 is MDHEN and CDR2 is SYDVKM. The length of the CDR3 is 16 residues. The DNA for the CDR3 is TGTGCCAGCAGTTTTGGGAAGGGGACAACTAATGAAAAACTGTTTTTT. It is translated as CASSFGKGTTNEKLFF. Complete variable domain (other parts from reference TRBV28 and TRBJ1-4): DVKVTQSSRYLVKRTGEKVFLECVQDMDHENMFWYRQDPGLGLRLIYFSYDVKMKEKGDIPEGYSVSREKKERFSLILESASTNQTSMYLCASSFGKGTTNEKLFFGSGTQLSVL.

The CDR3 sequence: CASSPSETGLGSGNTIYF. CDR3 nucleotide sequence: TGTGCCAGCAGCCCGAGCGAGACAGGGCTCGGCTCTGGAAACACCATATATTTT. The chain uses TRBV4-2 and TRBJ1-3; 7 bases map to TRBD1. Germline V CDR1 and CDR2: LGHNA, YNFKEQ. CDR3 size: 18 residues. Trimming took 4 bases from V and 0 from J; bases not matched to a gene: 12.

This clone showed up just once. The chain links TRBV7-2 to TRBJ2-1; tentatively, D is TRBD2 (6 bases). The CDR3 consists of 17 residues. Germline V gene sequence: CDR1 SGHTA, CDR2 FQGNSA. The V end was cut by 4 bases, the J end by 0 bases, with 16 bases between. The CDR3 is CASSYGGSGPSYNEQFF. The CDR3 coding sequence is TGTGCCAGCAGCTACGGGGGTAGCGGACCCTCCTACAATGAGCAGTTCTTC.

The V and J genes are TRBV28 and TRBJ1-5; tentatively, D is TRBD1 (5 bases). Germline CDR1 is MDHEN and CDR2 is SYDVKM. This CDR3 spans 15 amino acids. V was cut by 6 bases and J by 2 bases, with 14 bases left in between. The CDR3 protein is CASSLDNLGNQPQHF. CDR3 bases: TGTGCCAGCAGCCTGGACAACCTCGGCAATCAGCCCCAGCATTTT.

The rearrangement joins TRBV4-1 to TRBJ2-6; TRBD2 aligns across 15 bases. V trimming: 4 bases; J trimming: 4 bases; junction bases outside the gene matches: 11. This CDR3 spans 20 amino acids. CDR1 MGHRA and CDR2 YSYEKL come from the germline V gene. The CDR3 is CASSPGTSGRLPGGANVLTF. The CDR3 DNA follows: TGCGCCAGCAGCCCCGGGACTAGCGGGAGGCTCCCTGGAGGGGCCAACGTCCTGACTTTC.

Here the CDR3 reads CASSLQLRYYNEQFF. The CDR3 nucleotides read TGTGCCAGCAGCTTACAGTTAAGGTACTACAATGAGCAGTTCTTC. The chain combines TRBV5-6 with TRBJ2-1; D not certain. V gave up 2 bases and J gave up 3 bases, with 12 bases separating them. CDR3 length: 15 residues. Germline lookup yields CDR1 SGHDT and CDR2 YYEEEE.

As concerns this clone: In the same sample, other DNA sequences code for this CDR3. The CDR3 here is CASSELRGNSPLHF. The CDR3 nucleotides read TGTGCCAGCAGTGAACTAAGAGGCAATTCACCCCTCCACTTT. The J gene is TRBJ1-6, the V gene TRBV2; D is undetermined. The CDR3 contains 14 residues. Germline CDR1 reads SNHLY; CDR2 reads FYNNEI. Deletions cut 2 bases from V and 7 bases from J, with 9 bases between. The entire variable domain, with the rest obtained from reference TRBV2 and TRBJ1-6, is as follows: EPEVTQTPSHQVTQMGQEVILRCVPISNHLYFYWYRQILGQKVEFLVSFYNNEISEKSEIFDDQFSVERPDGSNFTLKIRSTKLEDSAMYFCASSELRGNSPLHFGNGTRLTVT.

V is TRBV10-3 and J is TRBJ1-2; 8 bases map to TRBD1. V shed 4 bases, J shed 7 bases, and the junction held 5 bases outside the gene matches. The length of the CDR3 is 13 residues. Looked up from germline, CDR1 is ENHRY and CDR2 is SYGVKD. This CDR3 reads CAISGDRTRGYTF. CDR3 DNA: TGTGCCATCAGTGGGGACAGGACTCGTGGCTACACCTTC.